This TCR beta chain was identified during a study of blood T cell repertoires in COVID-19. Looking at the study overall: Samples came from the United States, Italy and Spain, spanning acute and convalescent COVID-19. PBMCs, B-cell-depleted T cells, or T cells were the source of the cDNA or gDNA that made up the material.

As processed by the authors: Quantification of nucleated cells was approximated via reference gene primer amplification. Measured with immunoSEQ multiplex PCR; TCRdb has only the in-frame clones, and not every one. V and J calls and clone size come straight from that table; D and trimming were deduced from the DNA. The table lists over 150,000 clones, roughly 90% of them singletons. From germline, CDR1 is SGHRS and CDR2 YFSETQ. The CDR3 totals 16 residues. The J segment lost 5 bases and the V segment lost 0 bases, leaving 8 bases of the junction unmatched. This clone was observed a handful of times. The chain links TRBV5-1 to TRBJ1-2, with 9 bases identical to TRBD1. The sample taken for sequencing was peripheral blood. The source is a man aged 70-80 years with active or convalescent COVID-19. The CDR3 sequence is CASSLGTGGASYGYTF. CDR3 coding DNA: TGCGCCAGCAGCTTGGGTACAGGGGGCGCATCTTATGGCTACACCTTC.